Below, 5 T cell receptor beta chains from the same sample are listed, as sequenced in a study of T-cell memory formation after mild COVID-19. TCRdb analysed the 5' RACE reads with MiXCR anew, one entry per CDR3 protein. The data hold more than 150,000 distinct CDR3 sequences, with about 20% observed a single time. Sequenced input: PBMCs or a T cell subset sorted from them (not recorded which). These receptors originate from an adult woman who had mild COVID-19 (a few samples of this study predate the infection). Cell type and time point are not known.

This clonotype was counted many times. The genes are TRBV10-3 and TRBJ2-7, with 7 bases that match TRBD2. V lost 2 bases, J lost 5 bases, and 15 bases stayed unmatched. Germline V gene data show CDR1 as ENHRY and CDR2 as SYGVKD. The CDR3 sequence is 17 residues long. Written as DNA, the CDR3 is TGTGCCATCAGTGAGCCTAGTACTAGCGTAACATGGCACGAGCAGTACTTC. Its translation: CAISEPSTSVTWHEQYF.

The chain is built from TRBV27 and TRBJ2-1; 9 bases are shared with TRBD2. V was clipped by 5 bases and J by 8 bases; unmatched bases: 10. There are 15 residues in the CDR3. The V gene's germline CDR1 is MNHEY and CDR2 SMNVEV (reference sequence). The chain's CDR3 is CASSREAGGPYEQFF. The CDR3 DNA reads as TGTGCCAGCAGTAGAGAGGCGGGAGGGCCATATGAGCAGTTCTTC.

This clonotype was seen repeatedly, ten times or more. The V and J genes are TRBV7-9 and TRBJ2-7; D tentatively reads TRBD1 or TRBD2 (5 bases each). Trimming pared 5 bases from V and 3 bases from J, leaving 17 bases between. There are 15 residues in the CDR3. Germline V gene sequence: CDR1 SEHNR, CDR2 FQNEAQ (reference sequence). The DNA of the CDR3 is TGTGCCAGCAGCCTAAGCCGGGACGGTAACTACGAGCAGTACTTC. Amino acids: CASSLSRDGNYEQYF.

The rearrangement joins TRBV15 to TRBJ2-2, with D maybe TRBD2 (5 bases). The germline V gene encodes CDR1 LNHNV and CDR2 YYDKDF (reference sequence). The CDR3 spans 12 residues. Trimming left V 8 bases short and J 5 bases short, with 9 bases between. For the CDR3, the DNA is TGTGCCACCTCGGGGAGAACCGGGGAGCTGTTTTTT. The encoded protein is CATSGRTGELFF.

This clonotype has just a few counts. This rearrangement joins TRBV6-5 to TRBJ2-7; unclear D gene. The germline gives CDR1 MNHEY, CDR2 SVGAGI. Trimming removed 8 bases from V and 7 bases from J, with 12 bases in between. The CDR3 covers 11 residues. The CDR3 DNA sequence: TGTGCCAGCGGCGCTCCACAGGAGCAGTACTTC. It yields the protein CASGAPQEQYF.